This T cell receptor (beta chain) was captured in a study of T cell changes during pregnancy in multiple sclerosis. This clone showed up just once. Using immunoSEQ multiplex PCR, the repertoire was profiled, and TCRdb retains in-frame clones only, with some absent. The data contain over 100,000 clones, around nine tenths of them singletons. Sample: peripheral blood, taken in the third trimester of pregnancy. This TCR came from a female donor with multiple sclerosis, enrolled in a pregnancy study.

The CDR3, as DNA: TGTGCCAGCAGCATTATGGGGCGGACGATTGAAAAACTGTTTTTT. Protein sequence: CASSIMGRTIEKLFF. The V call is TRBV28, the J call TRBJ1-4; weak D call: TRBD1 (5 bases). The germline gives CDR1 MDHEN, CDR2 SYDVKM. The CDR3 is made up of 15 amino acids. The V and J ends lost 6 bases and 7 bases respectively, with 18 bases between them. The complete variable domain, with remaining parts taken from reference TRBV28 and TRBJ1-4, reads DVKVTQSSRYLVKRTGEKVFLECVQDMDHENMFWYRQDPGLGLRLIYFSYDVKMKEKGDIPEGYSVSREKKERFSLILESASTNQTSMYLCASSIMGRTIEKLFFGSGTQLSVL.